These T cell receptor beta chains were read from a single sample in a study of blood T cell repertoires in COVID-19. The table came from immunoSEQ multiplex PCR; TCRdb's copy has only in-frame clones and leaves some out. Among some 150,000 clones listed, 70% to 90% were seen once. Sequenced sample: peripheral blood. All receptors derive from a man aged 40-49 years with acute or convalescent COVID-19. CDR3s include the opening cysteine and the closing phenylalanine or tryptophan. D genes are given only for firm matches. Not every row has a clone size; where given, it reads once, few, many or a size class.

v_gene	j_gene	d_gene	abundance	CDR3aa	CDR3nt
TRBV29-1	TRBJ1-2	.	.	CSALQSKGYTF	TGCAGCGCCCTCCAATCTAAAGGCTACACCTTC
TRBV3-1/TRBV3-2	TRBJ2-7	.	once	CASSPFVEYGEQYF	TGTGCCAGCAGCCCGTTTGTCGAGTATGGCGAGCAGTACTTC
TRBV14	TRBJ1-1	.	.	CASSPLVGRTEAFF	TGTGCCAGCAGCCCATTGGTGGGCCGGACTGAAGCTTTCTTT
TRBV7-6	TRBJ1-5	.	.	CASSLMSGLNQPQHF	TGTGCCAGCAGCTTAATGTCTGGACTTAATCAGCCCCAGCATTTT
TRBV9	TRBJ1-5	TRBD1	.	CASSAGQGGNQPQHF	TGTGCCAGCAGCGCCGGACAGGGGGGTAATCAGCCCCAGCATTTT
TRBV28	TRBJ1-2	.	.	CASRNARGFAYGYTF	TGTGCCAGCAGAAATGCCAGGGGTTTTGCCTATGGCTACACCTTC
TRBV5-1	TRBJ2-3	TRBD2	.	CASSLVGGSTDTQYF	TGCGCCAGCAGCTTGGTGGGGGGGAGCACAGATACGCAGTATTTT
TRBV7-8	TRBJ2-3	TRBD2	.	CASSLKLTSGRTDTQYF	TGTGCCAGCAGCTTAAAACTTACTAGCGGACGCACAGATACGCAGTATTTT
TRBV30	TRBJ1-6	.	.	CAWSPGQSLSPLHF	TGTGCCTGGAGTCCCGGACAGAGTCTTTCACCCCTCCACTTT
TRBV28	TRBJ1-2	TRBD1	.	CASSLGGRVTDGYTF	TGTGCCAGTAGTCTAGGGGGCCGAGTAACAGATGGCTACACCTTC
TRBV7-2	TRBJ2-3	.	.	CASSLAGATDTQYF	TGTGCCAGCAGCTTAGCGGGGGCTACAGATACGCAGTATTTT
TRBV4-2	TRBJ2-1	TRBD2	.	CASSLRLAGAYNEQFF	TGTGCCAGCAGCCTTCGACTAGCGGGTGCCTACAATGAGCAGTTCTTC
TRBV29-1	TRBJ1-1	.	.	CSVGGEVTEAFF	TGCAGCGTTGGAGGGGAGGTCACTGAAGCTTTCTTT
TRBV19	TRBJ1-5	TRBD1	.	CASSTGQGQGGQPQHF	TGTGCCAGTAGTACCGGGCAAGGACAGGGGGGTCAGCCCCAGCATTTT
TRBV3-1/TRBV3-2	TRBJ2-1	.	.	CASSQSAVSYNEQFF	TGTGCCAGCAGCCAGTCGGCGGTTTCCTACAATGAGCAGTTCTTC
TRBV7-9	TRBJ2-7	.	.	CASSLVAPYEQYF	TGTGCCAGCAGCTTAGTAGCCCCTTACGAGCAGTACTTC
TRBV2	TRBJ2-2	.	.	CASSEQGYYTGELFF	TGTGCCAGCAGTGAACAGGGTTACTACACCGGGGAGCTGTTTTTT
TRBV11-1	TRBJ1-6	TRBD1	.	CASSLHRDRNSPLHF	TGTGCCAGCAGCTTACACCGGGACAGGAATTCACCCCTCCACTTT
TRBV30	TRBJ1-4	.	.	CASRGGPGEKLFF	TGTGCCTCGAGGGGGGGGCCTGGGGAAAAACTGTTTTTT
TRBV6-6	TRBJ1-2	TRBD1	once	CASINGGQANYGYTF	TGTGCCAGCATCAATGGGGGACAGGCTAACTATGGCTACACCTTC
TRBV5-1	TRBJ2-3	TRBD2	.	CASSRGPRLSGGLTDTQYF	TGCGCCAGCAGCCGAGGCCCACGGCTTAGCGGGGGGTTGACAGATACGCAGTATTTT
TRBV19	TRBJ1-1	.	few	CASSTNPGVGTFF	TGTGCCAGTAGTACCAACCCGGGGGTAGGAACTTTCTTT
TRBV7-9	TRBJ2-7	.	.	CASSPSDSYEQYF	TGTGCCAGCAGCCCATCGGACAGCTACGAGCAGTACTTC
TRBV3-1/TRBV3-2	TRBJ2-3	.	.	CASSRRGGTSTDTQYF	TGTGCCAGCAGCCGGCGTGGCGGGACTAGCACAGATACGCAGTATTTT
TRBV5-1	TRBJ1-2	TRBD1	.	CASSDLTGTGDNGYTF	TGCGCCAGCAGCGACCTCACCGGGACAGGGGATAATGGCTACACCTTC
TRBV5-1	TRBJ1-2	.	.	CASSGGVDGYGYTF	TGCGCCAGCAGCGGGGGGGTAGATGGCTATGGCTACACCTTC
TRBV6-2/TRBV6-3	TRBJ1-2	TRBD1	.	CASSDPGTGHYGYTF	TGTGCCAGCAGCGATCCCGGGACAGGCCATTATGGCTACACCTTC
TRBV6-5	TRBJ1-2	.	.	CASSNGGPNGYTF	TGTGCCAGCAGCAACGGAGGTCCCAATGGCTACACCTTC
TRBV6-2/TRBV6-3	TRBJ1-3	.	.	CASSRLVAGGNTIYF	TGTGCCAGCAGCCGCCTGGTCGCCGGGGGAAACACCATATATTTT
TRBV7-2	TRBJ1-2	TRBD1	.	CASSLKGTGHYGYTF	TGTGCCAGCAGCTTAAAAGGGACAGGGCACTATGGCTACACCTTC
TRBV9	TRBJ2-1	TRBD1	.	CASSARDRGHNEQFF	TGTGCCAGCAGCGCGCGGGACAGGGGGCACAATGAGCAGTTCTTC
TRBV2	TRBJ1-5	.	.	CASSLINQPQHF	TGTGCCAGCAGTTTAATCAATCAGCCCCAGCATTTT
TRBV4-2	TRBJ1-1	TRBD1	.	CASSQGGDRGTEAFF	TGTGCCAGCAGCCAAGGTGGGGACAGGGGGACTGAAGCTTTCTTT
TRBV6-5	TRBJ2-7	TRBD1	.	CASKTETGGTYEQYF	TGTGCCAGCAAGACCGAGACAGGGGGCACCTACGAGCAGTACTTC
TRBV27	TRBJ2-7	TRBD1	.	CASSLGTGYEQYF	TGTGCCAGCAGTTTAGGGACAGGGTATGAGCAGTACTTC
TRBV6-2/TRBV6-3	TRBJ1-1	.	few	CASSYSAGNTEAFF	TGTGCCAGCAGTTACTCGGCGGGGAACACTGAAGCTTTCTTT
TRBV29-1	TRBJ1-5	.	.	CSNLGLEYNQPQHF	TGCAGCAATCTAGGACTTGAATACAATCAGCCCCAGCATTTT
TRBV25-1	TRBJ2-2	.	.	CASSDPGGAGELFF	TGTGCCAGCAGTGATCCCGGGGGTGCCGGGGAGCTGTTTTTT
TRBV6-5	TRBJ1-1	.	.	CASRLAGQNTEAFF	TGTGCCAGCAGGTTGGCGGGGCAGAACACTGAAGCTTTCTTT
TRBV9	TRBJ2-1	.	.	CASSVEGIARNEQFF	TGTGCCAGCAGCGTAGAGGGCATAGCGAGGAATGAGCAGTTCTTC
TRBV24-1	TRBJ1-6	.	.	CATSDGGTGGHSPLHF	TGTGCCACCAGTGACGGAGGAACGGGGGGACATTCACCCCTCCACTTT
TRBV5-1	TRBJ2-7	TRBD2	.	CASSQLAGGPSYEQYF	TGCGCCAGCAGCCAGTTAGCGGGGGGCCCCTCCTACGAGCAGTACTTC
TRBV19	TRBJ1-4	TRBD1	.	CASTGTGSLKLFF	TGTGCCAGTACCGGGACAGGGTCTCTAAAACTGTTTTTT
TRBV18	TRBJ1-4	TRBD1	.	CASSPTGRATNEKLFF	TGTGCCAGCTCACCGACAGGGCGGGCAACTAATGAAAAACTGTTTTTT